The TCR beta chain described here comes from a study of post-analysis software for immune sequencing data (dated by TCRdb to between 2015 and 2016). Notes on the research overall: Recorded disease courses included relapsing-remitting, secondary progressive and progressive-relapsing multiple sclerosis, with some patients lacking subtype annotation. The patient repertoires were compared against approximately ten previously published healthy control repertoires obtained from donors aged about 6 to 26 years. A subset of samples was prepared in parallel using single-end sample barcoding, then pooled and co-amplified after Illumina adapter ligation. Overall results and qualifications from the work: The control group was slightly older than the multiple sclerosis patient group. Compared with controls, multiple sclerosis patients had significantly lower normalized Chao1 diversity, a finding suggesting substantial peripheral T-cell clonal expansion. Patients showed significantly higher frequencies than controls for a few TRBV segments, among them TRBV5-6, TRBV5-1 and TRBV20-1. When samples were clustered directly using the F measure, samples prepared in the same batch co-clustered strongly, which prompted a batch-effect correction.

The germline V gene yields SGHRS for CDR1 and YFSETQ for CDR2. V and J are trimmed by 4 bases and 0 bases, and the gene matches miss 9 bases of the junction. The cysteine opens and the phenylalanine closes a CDR3 of 18 amino acids. Of all the DNA, just the CDR3 is kept, 54 bases in frame from base 1. Remarks on this clonotype: No antigen is known for it. No clone much larger than this one lies a single base away; base qualities are absent.

Preparation of the library involved PCR. The sequencing machine was an Illumina HiSeq 2500. Unique molecular identifiers were incorporated into TCR beta cDNA libraries to reduce PCR and sequencing biases. Roughly 500,000 cDNA molecules were obtained per 1 to 10 million input T cells, so each molecule approximated one T cell. Patient libraries were prepared and sequenced with the same protocol used for the earlier healthy control dataset. Within a given batch, samples were prepared together, multiplexed and sequenced on the same HiSeq lane. In the paper's pipeline: Raw barcoded reads were processed with MIGEC, and single-read molecular identifier groups were discarded before consensus assembly and CDR3 extraction. Clonotype tables were post-analysed with VDJtools, and diversity was normalized by down-sampling all datasets to the smallest sample size. To correct batch-related cross-sample contamination, repertoire overlap clustering matched CDR3 amino acid sequences but not nucleotide sequences. TCRdb reran the public reads through fastp at Q25 and MiXCR, keeping productive beta chains. Here each entry gathers all rows of one CDR3 protein and keeps the most common genes and DNA. The V and J calls come from TCRdb's annotation, not from the publication. The sample has about 200,000 distinct CDR3 sequences on record, 25% to 35% of them singletons. The top ten clonotypes cover about 3.4% of the sample.

To demonstrate the VDJtools post-analysis software, TCR beta repertoires were profiled from the peripheral blood of about 13 young patients with multiple sclerosis. The patients with multiple sclerosis were children and adolescents between roughly 6 and 16 years of age. This clonotype was obtained from a girl younger than 18 with multiple sclerosis. This chain is built from TRBV5-1 and TRBJ2-6, and TRBD1 matches 8 of the central bases. The sequenced sample consisted of blood. The DNA reads TGCGCCAGCAGCCGGGCGACAGGGGCAAGCTCTGGGGCCAACGTCCTGACTTTC. Its coded protein is CASSRATGASSGANVLTF. Here the CDR3 is joined to the reference TRBV5-1 and TRBJ2-6 genes, and the full variable domain is: KAGVTQTPRYLIKTRGQQVTLSCSPISGHRSVSWYQQTPGQGLQFLFEYFSETQRNKGNFPGRFSGRQFSNSRSEMNVSTLELGDSALYLCASSRATGASSGANVLTFGAGSRLTVL.